Presented here are 12 T cell receptor beta chains from one specimen sequenced in a study of a mutant IDH1 vaccine in newly diagnosed glioma. Indicated time point: baseline, week 1 (first vaccination visit). Treatment meaning: pre-vaccination baseline after standard-of-care therapy. Sequencing used immunoSEQ multiplex PCR; TCRdb keeps in-frame clones, though not all of them. The sample comprises about 51,000 clones, over 60% of which are singletons, and approximately 1.8% rests with the top ten. The starting material was PBMCs, obtained from a glioma patient treated with radiotherapy, temozolomide or both. Receptors were obtained from a woman in her thirties or forties with glioma.

This clone showed up just a few times. The chain links TRBV4-1 to TRBJ1-5; 8 bases match TRBD1. The CDR3 is 15 amino acids. V trimming: 0 bases; J trimming: 8 bases; junction bases outside the gene matches: 6. Germline CDR1 and CDR2: MGHRA and YSYEKL. DNA of the CDR3: TGCGCCAGCAGCCAAGATCAGGGGGCAAGGGAGCCCCAGCATTTT. Protein product: CASSQDQGAREPQHF.

The chain uses TRBV7-6 and TRBJ2-5; D is uncertain. The ends were cut back, 2 bases at V and 9 bases at J, with 13 bases in the middle. The germline gives CDR1 SGHVS, CDR2 FNYEAQ. CDR3 length: 13 residues. In DNA form, the CDR3 reads TGTGCCAGCAGCTTAACTGAGCTGGCCCCCCAGTACTTC. Its translation is CASSLTELAPQYF.

The genes are TRBV5-6 and TRBJ1-2, with D tentatively TRBD1 (5 bases). Looked up from germline, CDR1 is SGHDT and CDR2 is YYEEEE. The length of the CDR3 is 14 residues. V shed 4 bases and J shed 4 bases, with 14 bases lying between them. DNA of the CDR3: TGTGCCAGCAGCGAGCAAACAGGCCTCTATGGCTACACCTTC. This encodes CASSEQTGLYGYTF.

The chain combines TRBV5-6 with TRBJ2-7, with 12 bases lining up with TRBD2. CDR1 and CDR2 from the germline V gene are SGHDT and YYEEEE. Germline trimming cut 2 bases from V and 3 bases from J; bases unmatched to any gene: 3. The CDR3 is 15 residues long. CDR3 DNA: TGTGCCAGCAGCTTACTAGCGGGGGGAATCTACGAGCAGTACTTC. Translated: CASSLLAGGIYEQYF.

The V and J genes are TRBV4-2 and TRBJ2-7; D is unclear. The CDR3 runs to 14 residues. V shed 5 bases and J shed 0 bases, with 11 bases lying between them. In germline, CDR1 is LGHNA, CDR2 YNFKEQ. DNA for the CDR3: TGTGCCAGCAGCTTAGAGGTAGTCTCCTACGAGCAGTACTTC. Translation: CASSLEVVSYEQYF.

V gene TRBV5-4 combines with J gene TRBJ2-2; D tentatively fits TRBD1 or TRBD2 (5 bases each). Germline lookup yields CDR1 SGHNT and CDR2 YYREEE (reference sequence). V dropped 6 bases and J dropped 0 bases, with 12 bases sitting between them. CDR3 length: 15 amino acids. In nucleotides, the CDR3 is TGTGCCAGCACCTCAGGGACCGCGAACACCGGGGAGCTGTTTTTT. Translation: CASTSGTANTGELFF.

This clone has a single count. V is TRBV7-9 and J is TRBJ1-5; D gene ambiguous. V was clipped by 4 bases and J by 10 bases, with 11 bases between them. The germline CDR1 and CDR2 sequences are SEHNR and FQNEAQ (reference sequence). This CDR3 is built from 12 residues. The CDR3 region is CASSSLNGPQHF. The CDR3 DNA reads TGTGCCAGCAGCTCCCTTAACGGACCCCAGCATTTT.

The CDR3 protein is CASSVGLNDGEQFF. CDR3 coding DNA: TGTGCCAGCAGCGTAGGCCTCAACGACGGTGAGCAGTTCTTC. The gene calls are TRBV9 and TRBJ2-1; D gene ambiguous. V was shortened by 0 bases and J by 9 bases, with 13 bases between the two germline ends. Per the germline V gene, CDR1 is SGDLS and CDR2 is YYNGEE. The CDR3 covers 14 residues.

J is TRBJ1-5 and V is TRBV19; 7 bases map to TRBD1. The CDR3 sequence is 15 residues long. Per germline, CDR1 LNHDA and CDR2 SQIVND (reference sequence). The V gene end was trimmed by 2 bases and the J gene end by 5 bases; junction bases not matched to a gene: 6. CDR3 coding DNA: TGTGCCAGTAGTATAAGACAGGGAGACTATCAGCCCCAGCATTTT. Its protein is CASSIRQGDYQPQHF.

The sample holds a few counts of this clone. The gene calls are TRBV2 and TRBJ1-1; D is ambiguous. The CDR3 length is 12 residues. Germline V CDR1 and CDR2: SNHLY, FYNNEI. V was trimmed by 7 bases and J by 1 base, leaving 7 bases between them. The CDR3 nucleotides are TGTGCCAGCAATACACGGAACACTGAAGCTTTCTTT. Protein product: CASNTRNTEAFF.

This clone was seen once. The CDR3 DNA follows: TGCGCCAGCAGTCGCCTCGACGAGACCCAGTACTTC. This encodes CASSRLDETQYF. The rearrangement uses TRBV5-1 and TRBJ2-5; D is ambiguous. CDR3 length: 12 amino acids. V lost 5 bases and J 5 bases, leaving 10 bases between the germline ends. Germline V gives CDR1 SGHRS, CDR2 YFSETQ.

The chain links TRBV6-6 to TRBJ1-2; D might be TRBD1 (5 bases). Trimming removed 7 bases at V and 4 bases at J, with 13 bases between. The CDR3 covers 13 residues. The germline CDR1 and CDR2 sequences are MNHNY and SVGAGI (reference sequence). CDR3 nucleotides: TGTGCCAGCATCAAGGGGTACACCTATGGCTACACCTTC. Translation: CASIKGYTYGYTF.